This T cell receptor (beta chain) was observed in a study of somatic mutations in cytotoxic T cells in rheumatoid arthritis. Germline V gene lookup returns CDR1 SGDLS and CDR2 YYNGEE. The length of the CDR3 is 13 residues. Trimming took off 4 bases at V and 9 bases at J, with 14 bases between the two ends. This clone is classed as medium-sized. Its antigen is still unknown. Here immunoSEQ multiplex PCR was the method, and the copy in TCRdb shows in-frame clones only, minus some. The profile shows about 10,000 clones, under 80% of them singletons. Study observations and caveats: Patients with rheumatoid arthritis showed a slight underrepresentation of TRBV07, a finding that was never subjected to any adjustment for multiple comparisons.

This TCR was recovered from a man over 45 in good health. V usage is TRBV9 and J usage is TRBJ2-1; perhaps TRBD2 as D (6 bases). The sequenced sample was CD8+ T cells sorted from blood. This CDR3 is CASSPGTWGEQFF. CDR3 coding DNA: TGTGCCAGCAGCCCCGGGACTTGGGGTGAGCAGTTCTTC. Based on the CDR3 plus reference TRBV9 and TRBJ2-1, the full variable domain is DSGVTQTPKHLITATGQRVTLRCSPRSGDLSVYWYQQSLDQGLQFLIQYYNGEERAKGNILERFSAQQFPDLHSELNLSSLELGDSALYFCASSPGTWGEQFFGPGTRLTVL.